Included here is one TCR beta chain sequence, with context. Its target antigen remains unknown. Base qualities were left out, and no much larger clone turns up one base away. The data were taken from a study of blood T cell repertoires in COVID-19 (dated by TCRdb to the early 2020s). Background for the entire study: Samples from collaborators originated in the United States, Italy and Spain and spanned both the acute and convalescent phases of COVID-19. The prospective study material was composed of cDNA or gDNA derived from T cells, B-cell-depleted T cells, or PBMCs. Deeply sampled blood TCRbeta repertoires from subjects exposed to, actively infected with, or recovered from COVID-19 were included in the dataset. The repertoires were released in a freely available public database intended as a resource for research on the immune response to SARS-CoV-2. The samples were drawn from two sources: the first 160 participants of the ongoing ImmuneRACE study, and approximately 1,300 subjects contributed by 6 global collaborators. A de-identified subject ID, COVID-19 status, age in years and sex were almost always included in the sample metadata. HLA class I and class II types, where available, came from metadata supplied by the sample provider rather than from assay-based typing. The study at large found these results: The amount of clinical and demographic metadata varied by source and participant and was provided uncurated.

Participants in the prospective study were aged about 18 to 95 years, lived in about two dozen United States geographic areas, and enrolled through a virtual design. In the prospective study, cohorts were assigned on the basis of participant-reported clinical history obtained from a screening survey and a study questionnaire. In the prospective study, mobile phlebotomists collected whole blood, serum and a nasopharyngeal or oropharyngeal swab from each participant. Prospective study participants could optionally give additional blood draws and questionnaires over an approximately two-month period. Before DNA extraction, blood samples from the prospective study were shipped at room temperature or frozen. TCRbeta CDR3 regions were amplified from genomic DNA by means of the immunoSEQ Assay, a bias-controlled multiplex PCR. As for the original processing: Within the assay, amplification of reference gene primers was used to estimate how many nucleated cells each sample contained. Sequence reads were collapsed and filtered to measure the absolute abundance of every unique TCRbeta CDR3 rearrangement. For each sample, productive Simpson clonality was calculated by taking the square root of Simpson's diversity index across productive rearrangements. What TCRdb holds here is the immuneACCESS table cut down to in-frame rearrangements. Part of the clones is not present; checked against another copy, under half of the missing clones reflect an unresolved V gene, and the others are unexplained. V, J and clone size derive from that table, while D and trimming were established from the DNA sequence. The sample table holds about 220,000 clones, of which 75% to 90% were seen once. The top ten clones comprise about 3.5% of the sample.

The clonotype originates from a woman between 18 and 29 years old in a cohort exposed to, infected with or recovered from COVID-19 (not recorded which). Input material: PBMCs or T cells enriched from blood (not recorded which).

The CDR3 loop reads CASSRQGANEQYF. The nucleotides read TGTGCCAGTAGTAGACAGGGGGCAAACGAGCAGTACTTC. The chain joins TRBV19 to TRBJ2-7; TRBD1 fits 10 bases in the junction. The germline V gene (reference sequence) yields LNHDA for CDR1 and SQIVND for CDR2. The CDR3 runs 13 residues from the cysteine to the phenylalanine. Left in the record is the CDR3 DNA by itself, 39 bases read in frame from the first base. After removal of 4 bases from V and 5 bases from J, the junction retains 2 bases not matched to a gene. When the CDR3 is completed using the reference TRBV19 and TRBJ2-7 genes on either side, the full variable domain is DGGITQSPKYLFRKEGQNVTLSCEQNLNHDAMYWYRQDPGQGLRLIYYSQIVNDFQKGDIAEGYSVSREKKESFPLTVTSAQKNPTAFYLCASSRQGANEQYFGPGTRLTVT.